This T cell receptor (beta chain) was obtained from a study of beta chain features in type 1 diabetes. Study observations and caveats: TCRB repertoires of naive, central memory and Treg cells appeared more similar among patients than among healthy donors.

Expressed TCRB transcripts got sequenced, as all isolated RNA was reverse transcribed. TCRdb's table, derived via immunoSEQ multiplex PCR, lists solely in-frame clones and lacks some. In the table there are around 280,000 clones, about 8.5% of which are singletons. Points on this clone: The antigen is unknown.

Per germline, CDR1 LNHDA and CDR2 SQIVND (reference sequence). V gave up 7 bases and J gave up 3 bases; unmatched junction bases: 7. The CDR3 sequence is 15 residues long. The sample was central memory CD4+ T cells from blood. This clonotype was sampled from a woman in her late teens or twenties in good health. The chain combines TRBV19 with TRBJ1-3; 9 bases line up with TRBD1. The CDR3 region is CASIRTGGIGNTIYF. CDR3 nucleotides: TGTGCCAGTATTCGTACAGGGGGCATTGGAAACACCATATATTTT.